The 2 T cell receptor beta chains below all came from one sample that was sequenced in a study of cytomegalovirus exposure and HLA in healthy donors. The PCR employed 60 Vbeta primers together with 13 Jbeta primers. Clones were sequenced by immunoSEQ multiplex PCR, and TCRdb holds only the in-frame ones, with some missing. Of roughly 140,000 clones listed, about two thirds were seen once; the top ten hold around 4.2%. Material for sequencing was PBMCs. Receptors originate from a man in his 60s in good health and CMV-seronegative.

The V call is TRBV7-3, the J call TRBJ2-3, with 8 bases identical to TRBD1. The V segment lost 5 bases and the J segment 3 bases; nucleotides outside the gene matches: 7. The CDR3 sequence is 15 residues long. The germline V gene has CDR1 SGHTA and CDR2 FQGTGA. Here the CDR3 DNA reads TGTGCCAGCAGCCCTCAAACAGGGGGTACAGATACGCAGTATTTT. Protein sequence: CASSPQTGGTDTQYF.

The rearrangement links TRBV7-3 to TRBJ2-5; 7 bases match TRBD2. This CDR3 has 12 residues. Looked up from germline, CDR1 is SGHTA and CDR2 is FQGTGA. V shed 8 bases and J 7 bases; nucleotides not matched to a gene: 7. The CDR3 sequence: CASSGSGGTQYF. CDR3 bases: TGTGCCAGCTCGGGGTCGGGGGGGACCCAGTACTTC.